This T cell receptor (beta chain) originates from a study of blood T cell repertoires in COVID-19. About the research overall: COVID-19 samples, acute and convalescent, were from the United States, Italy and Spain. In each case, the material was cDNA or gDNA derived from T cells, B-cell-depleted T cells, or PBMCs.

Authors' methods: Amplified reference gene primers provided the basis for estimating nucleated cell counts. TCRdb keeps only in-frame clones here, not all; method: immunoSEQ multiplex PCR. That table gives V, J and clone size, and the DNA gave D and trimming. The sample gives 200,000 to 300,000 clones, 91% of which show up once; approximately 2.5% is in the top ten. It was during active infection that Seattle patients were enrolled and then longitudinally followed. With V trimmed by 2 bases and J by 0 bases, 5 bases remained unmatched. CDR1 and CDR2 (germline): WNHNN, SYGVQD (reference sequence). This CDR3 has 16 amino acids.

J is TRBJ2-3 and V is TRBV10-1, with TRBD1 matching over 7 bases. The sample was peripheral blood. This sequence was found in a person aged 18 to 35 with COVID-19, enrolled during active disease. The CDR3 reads CASSEVPGGSTDTQYF. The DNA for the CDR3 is TGCGCCAGCAGTGAGGTTCCAGGGGGAAGCACAGATACGCAGTATTTT.